This paragraph covers one T cell receptor (beta chain) sequence. Its antigen is as yet unknown. This entry comes from a study of cytomegalovirus exposure and HLA in healthy donors. Germline CDR1 is MNHEY and CDR2 is SVGAGI. Trimming pared 5 bases from V and 5 bases from J, leaving 12 bases between. The CDR3 extends over 13 amino acids. Study conclusions and caveats: Serostatus for CMV was the only available immune exposure information. Later analysis associated a missense DCLRE1C variant with TCR beta V- and J-gene trimming.

Researchers ran the PCR with 60 Vbeta and 13 Jbeta primers. The repertoire was sequenced with immunoSEQ multiplex PCR; TCRdb's copy has only in-frame clones and lacks some. Of 110,000 or so clones in the sample, around 86% were seen once. The sequenced material came from PBMCs. The TCR comes from a woman under 40 in good health and CMV-seronegative. J is TRBJ1-1 and V is TRBV6-5; possibly TRBD1 for D (6 bases). The CDR3 DNA reads as TGTGCCAGCAGTGAGGACAGCCGAACTGAAGCTTTCTTT. The encoded protein is CASSEDSRTEAFF.